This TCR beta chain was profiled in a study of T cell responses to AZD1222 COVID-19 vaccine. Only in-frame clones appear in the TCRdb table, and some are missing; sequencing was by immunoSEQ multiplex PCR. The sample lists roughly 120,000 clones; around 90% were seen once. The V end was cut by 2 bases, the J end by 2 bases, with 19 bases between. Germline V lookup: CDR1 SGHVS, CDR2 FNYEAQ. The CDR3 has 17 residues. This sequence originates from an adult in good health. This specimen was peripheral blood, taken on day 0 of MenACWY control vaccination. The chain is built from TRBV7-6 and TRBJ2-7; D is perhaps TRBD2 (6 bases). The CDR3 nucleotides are TGTGCCAGCAGCTTATTTGGGGTGGCAGGGACTCCCTACGAGCAGTACTTC. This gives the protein CASSLFGVAGTPYEQYF.